The next 11 T cell receptor beta chains were all read from a single sample in a study of OX40 agonist ivuxolimab in advanced cancers. Profiling relied on immunoSEQ multiplex PCR, and the TCRdb table lists in-frame clones only, not all of them. The repertoire holds roughly 20,000 clones, with roughly 84% as singletons. The sample was CD4+ or CD8+ T cells sorted from blood, taken in a trial of the OX40 agonist ivuxolimab. The source of these receptors is an adult with an advanced solid tumor such as melanoma, head and neck, liver or kidney cancer.

This clone is a singleton in its sample. The V gene is TRBV27, the J gene TRBJ1-1, with D uncertain. The CDR3 runs to 14 residues. V was shortened by 4 bases and J by 4 bases, with 13 bases between the two germline ends. The V gene's germline CDR1 is MNHEY and CDR2 SMNVEV (reference sequence). For the CDR3, the DNA is TGTGCCAGCAGTTCCAGATGGGCGACCACTGAAGCTTTCTTT. This codes for CASSSRWATTEAFF.

This chain links TRBV5-6 with TRBJ2-7, with 11 positions matching TRBD1. V lost 4 bases and J lost 1; bases outside the gene matches: 4. The germline V gene encodes CDR1 SGHDT and CDR2 YYEEEE. The CDR3 spans 15 residues. The DNA of the CDR3 is TGTGCCAGCAGCAGAGGACAGGGGGCGTCCTACGAGCAGTACTTC. Its translation is CASSRGQGASYEQYF.

The rearrangement uses TRBV9 and TRBJ1-5, with a possible D match to TRBD1 (6 bases). This CDR3 is built from 14 residues. V gave up 0 bases and J gave up 5 bases, with 9 bases separating them. Germline values: CDR1 SGDLS, CDR2 YYNGEE. CDR3 in DNA: TGTGCCAGCAGCGTAGAGCCAGGGGATCAGCCCCAGCATTTT. Translated, it gives CASSVEPGDQPQHF.

CDR3 residues: CASSIPGRDNEQFF. The DNA of the CDR3 is TGTGCCAGTAGTATACCCGGGCGCGACAATGAGCAGTTCTTC. The chain is built from TRBV19 and TRBJ2-1; D gene uncertain. CDR1 and CDR2 from the germline V gene are LNHDA and SQIVND (reference sequence). The CDR3 has 14 residues. Trimming removed 2 bases at V and 5 bases at J, with 10 bases between.

This chain links TRBV7-6 with TRBJ2-5; D is perhaps TRBD1 or TRBD2 (5 bases each). Germline values: CDR1 SGHVS, CDR2 FNYEAQ. The CDR3 extends over 15 amino acids. Trimming pared 5 bases from V and 1 base from J, leaving 14 bases between. CDR3 amino acids: CASSPTGAIQETQYF. The CDR3 coding sequence is TGTGCCAGCAGCCCCACCGGGGCGATCCAAGAGACCCAGTACTTC.

The rearrangement uses TRBV6-5 and TRBJ2-3; D is unclear. Trimming left V 4 bases short and J 0 bases short, with 8 bases between. Germline-derived CDR1 and CDR2 are MNHEY and SVGAGI. The CDR3 has 14 amino acids. This CDR3 is CASSLQASTDTQYF. The DNA for the CDR3 is TGTGCCAGCAGTTTGCAGGCTAGCACAGATACGCAGTATTTT.

The rearrangement links TRBV18 to TRBJ2-7; D unresolved. The ends were cut back, 3 bases at V and 2 bases at J, with 14 bases in the middle. Germline loops: CDR1 KGHSH, CDR2 LQKENI. The CDR3 runs 15 residues. CDR3 bases: TGTGCCAGCTCACCGCCTCGGGCTCTTCCCTACGAGCAGTACTTC. It codes for CASSPPRALPYEQYF.

CDR3 residues: CASSPGGETQYF. The CDR3 bases are TGTGCCAGCTCACCAGGAGGGGAGACCCAGTACTTC. The chain has TRBV18 and TRBJ2-5; D might be TRBD2 (6 bases). CDR1 and CDR2 from the germline V gene are KGHSH and LQKENI. Trimming took off 2 bases at V and 5 bases at J, with 6 bases between the two ends. This CDR3 contains 12 residues.

This sequence joins TRBV28 and TRBJ2-2; 12 nucleotides agree with TRBD2. CDR3 length equals 20 residues. The germline V gene has CDR1 MDHEN and CDR2 SYDVKM. V lost 0 bases and J lost 3; bases outside the gene matches: 11. The CDR3 is CASSLWGLAGGFSHTGELFF. In nucleotides, the CDR3 is TGTGCCAGCAGTTTATGGGGGCTAGCGGGAGGGTTCTCTCACACCGGGGAGCTGTTTTTT.

This chain connects TRBV7-9 to TRBJ2-3; D uncertain. Trimming pared 4 bases from V and 6 bases from J, leaving 14 bases between. Germline lookup yields CDR1 SEHNR and CDR2 FQNEAQ (reference sequence). CDR3 size: 14 residues. CDR3 amino acids: CASSYQPQGDTQYF. CDR3 nucleotide sequence: TGTGCCAGCAGCTACCAGCCCCAAGGGGATACGCAGTATTTT.

The chain recombines TRBV27 with TRBJ1-4, with 8 bases matching TRBD1. The CDR3 covers 15 residues. The germline CDR1 and CDR2 sequences are MNHEY and SMNVEV (reference sequence). J was trimmed by 7 bases and V by 5 bases; bases with no gene match: 9. CDR3: CASSQRQGTGEKLFF. CDR3 bases: TGTGCCAGCAGTCAGAGACAGGGGACGGGTGAAAAACTGTTTTTT.